This passage covers 18 T cell receptor beta chains from one sample sequenced in a study of T-cell reconstitution after alpha-beta-depleted transplantation in children. During its preparation, the TCRbeta library received unique molecular identifiers. TCRdb analysed the PCR reads with MiXCR anew, one entry per CDR3 protein. The sample has under 250,000 distinct CDR3 sequences, 17% seen once. Sequenced material: PBMCs, mostly from graft donor cells, taken 360 days after TCRalphabeta/CD19-depleted stem cell transplant. These receptors were obtained from a male patient aged 2 to 10 who had a stem cell transplant for acute lymphoblastic leukemia, so the T cells may come from the graft donor.

V gene TRBV12-3 or TRBV12-4 combines with J gene TRBJ2-7; tentatively, D is TRBD1 or TRBD2 (5 bases each). Trimming cost V 5 bases and J 1 base, with 12 bases left between them. The CDR3 covers 14 residues. CDR3 nucleotides: TGTGCCAGCAGTGGGGACGGAAGATCCTACGAGCAGTACTTC. Its translation: CASSGDGRSYEQYF.

The chain has TRBV7-9 and TRBJ2-5, with 9 bases identical to TRBD1. The junction had 8 bases not matched to a gene; V was cut back by 7 bases and J by 5 bases. The CDR3 consists of 14 residues. Germline CDR1 reads SEHNR; CDR2 reads FQNEAQ (reference sequence). The CDR3 loop is CASTPGQGWETQYF. CDR3 coding DNA: TGTGCCAGCACCCCGGGACAGGGCTGGGAGACCCAGTACTTC.

This chain connects TRBV7-2 to TRBJ1-4; a possible D gene is TRBD1 (5 bases). This CDR3 contains 16 residues. Germline V gene sequence: CDR1 SGHTA, CDR2 FQGNSA. V lost 2 bases and J lost 8, with 18 bases in between. The CDR3 reads CASSLFSPGMSEKLFF. The CDR3 nucleotides read TGTGCCAGCAGCTTATTCTCGCCAGGGATGAGCGAAAAACTGTTTTTT.

The rearrangement joins TRBV6-5 to TRBJ2-7; D might be TRBD1 (5 bases). The length of the CDR3 is 15 residues. Germline V CDR1 and CDR2: MNHEY, SVGAGI. V was clipped by 0 bases and J by 0 bases, with 9 bases between them. CDR3 protein: CASSYSRGSSYEQYF. The CDR3 DNA follows: TGTGCCAGCAGTTACTCAAGGGGCTCCTCCTACGAGCAGTACTTC.

This clonotype was observed at least ten times. This rearrangement joins TRBV15 to TRBJ2-7; TRBD1 aligns across 8 bases. Germline V gives CDR1 LNHNV, CDR2 YYDKDF (reference sequence). The CDR3 loop spans 15 amino acids. Trimming at V came to 0 bases and at J to 3 bases, leaving 4 bases not matched to a gene. The CDR3 DNA reads TGTGCCACCAGCAGAGAGGCAGGGGGCAACTACGAGCAGTACTTC. It specifies CATSREAGGNYEQYF.

This clonotype was picked up a small number of times. The chain carries TRBV7-2 and TRBJ2-3; TRBD1 matches 9 bases. The germline V gene has CDR1 SGHTA and CDR2 FQGNSA. V lost 1 base, J lost 4 bases, and 0 bases stayed unmatched. This CDR3 region has 14 residues. CDR3 in amino acids: CASSLGTGADTQYF. Written as DNA, the CDR3 is TGTGCCAGCAGCTTAGGGACAGGGGCAGATACGCAGTATTTT.

The CDR3 DNA reads as TGTGCCAGCAGCTTATGGTCCGGATACGAGCAGTACTTC. As protein: CASSLWSGYEQYF. V gene TRBV7-9 combines with J gene TRBJ2-7, with D uncertain. The germline V gene has CDR1 SEHNR and CDR2 FQNEAQ (reference sequence). Trimming cost V 2 bases and J 4 bases, with 9 bases left between them. The CDR3 loop spans 13 amino acids.

The J gene is TRBJ2-4, the V gene TRBV21-1. TRBV21-1 is a pseudogene locus. The CDR3 consists of 20 residues. The CDR3 sequence: CASSKVIKSFTVLAKNIQYF. The CDR3 nucleotides read TGTGCCAGCAGCAAAGTAATCAAGTCTTTTACGGTACTAGCCAAAAACATTCAGTACTTC.

This clonotype was counted between two and nine times. This chain links TRBV12-3 or TRBV12-4 with TRBJ1-2; 10 nucleotides match TRBD1. Losses at the gene ends were 3 bases for V and 3 bases for J; bases not matched to a gene: 10. This CDR3 has 17 residues. This CDR3 is CASSFELAGTGDYGYTF. In DNA form, the CDR3 reads TGTGCCAGCAGTTTCGAGCTTGCCGGGACAGGGGACTATGGCTACACCTTC.

The CDR3: CASSDWDPGEQYF. The CDR3 nucleotides are TGCGCCAGCAGTGATTGGGACCCAGGCGAGCAGTACTTC. The V call is TRBV10-1, the J call TRBJ2-7; either TRBD1 or TRBD2 may supply D (5 bases each). V lost 3 bases to trimming and J lost 6 bases, with 12 bases between them. Germline V gene sequence: CDR1 WNHNN, CDR2 SYGVQD (reference sequence). This CDR3 has 13 residues.

This clonotype was found once. V is TRBV20-1 and J is TRBJ1-1; D unresolved. The ends were cut back, 0 bases at V and 2 bases at J, with 13 bases in the middle. This CDR3 comprises 15 residues. Germline lookup yields CDR1 DFQATT and CDR2 SNEGSKA (reference sequence). The CDR3 bases are TGCAGTGCTAGAGATTTTGGGGTTTTCAACACTGAAGCTTTCTTT. Translation gives CSARDFGVFNTEAFF.

V usage is TRBV4-2 and J usage is TRBJ2-5; 14 nucleotides match TRBD2. The germline V gene has CDR1 LGHNA and CDR2 YNFKEQ. The V and J ends lost 3 bases and 1 base, in that order; junction bases with no gene match: 10. The CDR3 has 19 amino acids. The CDR3 sequence is CASSHAGLGLAGVQETQYF. As DNA, the CDR3 is TGTGCCAGCAGCCACGCCGGCCTGGGACTAGCGGGAGTCCAAGAGACCCAGTACTTC.

This clonotype was seen many times. This chain joins TRBV12-3 or TRBV12-4 and TRBJ2-3; 7 positions match TRBD2. V lost 6 bases, J lost 7 bases, and 7 bases stayed unmatched. The CDR3 contains 13 residues. The CDR3 coding sequence is TGTGCCAGCAGCAAGACGGGGGGAAATACGCAGTATTTT. Residues: CASSKTGGNTQYF.

The chain has TRBV30 and TRBJ2-1; D is unclear. CDR1 GTSNPN and CDR2 SVGIG come from the germline V gene (reference sequence). V lost 0 bases to trimming and J lost 2 bases, with 11 bases between them. The length of the CDR3 is 15 residues. The DNA of the CDR3 is TGTGCCTGGAGTGTACGGACGACAACCTACAATGAGCAGTTCTTC. Amino acids: CAWSVRTTTYNEQFF.

This clonotype was recorded many times. This chain links TRBV7-2 with TRBJ2-1; D remains unclear. This CDR3 is 15 amino acids long. V was cut by 1 base and J by 3 bases, with 10 bases left in between. CDR1 is SGHTA, CDR2 FQGNSA, per germline. The CDR3 region has the DNA TGTGCCAGCAGCTTAGTGTCTGGGGACTACAATGAGCAGTTCTTC. Its protein is CASSLVSGDYNEQFF.

Remarks on this clonotype: This clone may be a read error of a much larger clone one base away. The V gene is TRBV6-2 or TRBV6-3, the J gene TRBJ2-1; D may match TRBD1 or TRBD2 (5 bases each). This CDR3 spans 16 amino acids. The germline V gene encodes CDR1 MNHEY and CDR2 SVGEGT. Trimming cost V 5 bases and J 7 bases, with 21 bases left between them. CDR3 sequence (DNA): TGTGCCAGCAGTCCATTTCCTCCGGGGCCGGGGAATGAGCAGTTCTTC. Translated, it gives CASSPFPPGPGNEQFF.

The chain carries TRBV20-1 and TRBJ2-5; TRBD2 matches 7 bases. This CDR3 region has 15 residues. V dropped 2 bases and J dropped 2; count of bases not matched to a gene: 8. Germline values: CDR1 DFQATT, CDR2 SNEGSKA (reference sequence). CDR3 nucleotide sequence: TGCAGTGCTAGAAAAGTCCCAGCGGGGCAAGAGACCCAGTACTTC. Its protein product is CSARKVPAGQETQYF.

This clonotype showed up just a few times. This CDR3 is CASSYAGGHIPYEQYF. The CDR3 nucleotides read TGTGCCAGCAGTTACGCGGGGGGCCACATACCCTACGAGCAGTACTTC. The chain joins TRBV6-5 to TRBJ2-7; 8 bases line up with TRBD2. The CDR3 has 16 residues. From germline, CDR1 is MNHEY and CDR2 SVGAGI. V trimming: 2 bases; J trimming: 2 bases; junction bases outside the gene matches: 8.